The sequence of this T cell receptor (beta chain) was determined in a study of molecular identifiers for immune sequencing clone quantification. About the research overall: RNA, taken in replicates from approximately 20,000 or 100,000 naive CD8 cells, was split five ways, with four sequenced. Study results and limitations: For highly expanded clones, sizes could be underestimated when identical TCR molecules share a barcode.

Generation of bulk TCR libraries relied on previously described methods and listed TCR primers. TCRdb re-derived calls from the PCR reads in MiXCR, one entry per CDR3 protein. The table records 300,000 to 400,000 distinct CDR3 sequences, around 21% of them present only once. This clonotype was recorded a few times. Its antigen is currently unknown. The ends were cut back, 2 bases at V and 3 bases at J, with 18 bases in the middle. The CDR3 runs 17 residues. CDR1 and CDR2 from the germline V gene are LGHDT and YNNKEL (reference sequence). This sequence was found in a human donor in good health. Some libraries in this study had Jurkat cell RNA spiked in. The sequencing input was naive CD8+ T cells from blood, with Jurkat cell RNA spiked in. Regarding subset: FACS-sorted CD8+CD4-CCR7+CD45RA+ naive T cells. The J gene is TRBJ2-3, the V gene TRBV3-1; a weak D match, TRBD2 (6 bases). CDR3 protein: CASSQIFAAGSTDTQYF. Written as DNA, the CDR3 is TGTGCCAGCAGCCAAATATTTGCGGCGGGATCAACAGATACGCAGTATTTT.